These 32 T cell receptor beta chains were sequenced from one sample in a study of CD8 T cells in ankylosing spondylitis. TCRdb re-analysed the 5' RACE reads in MiXCR, keeping a single row per CDR3 protein. The table records just over 300,000 distinct CDR3 sequences, around 21% of them present only once. Sequenced sample: blood, either unsorted or a sorted T cell fraction (not recorded which). These receptors originate from a female donor with ankylosing spondylitis or in good health (not recorded which).

The chain carries TRBV12-3 or TRBV12-4 and TRBJ2-7; 10 bases align to TRBD2. Trimming at V came to 2 bases and at J to 6 bases, leaving 4 bases not matched to a gene. The CDR3 spans 14 residues. In nucleotides, the CDR3 is TGTGCCAGCAGTTTAAGCGGGAGGGCCTCCGAGCAGTACTTC. This translates into CASSLSGRASEQYF.

This clonotype occurred many times. The chain links TRBV7-9 to TRBJ2-3; D call uncertain. CDR1 SEHNR and CDR2 FQNEAQ come from the germline V gene (reference sequence). This CDR3 is 13 amino acids long. V lost 5 bases to trimming and J lost 0 bases, with 6 bases between them. The CDR3 loop reads CASSLSSTDTQYF. CDR3 bases: TGTGCCAGCAGCCTCTCTAGCACAGATACGCAGTATTTT.

This clonotype was counted a few times. The chain joins TRBV4-2 to TRBJ2-1; D is perhaps TRBD2 (6 bases). The V and J ends lost 0 bases and 4 bases respectively, with 13 bases between them. Germline CDR1 reads LGHNA; CDR2 reads YNFKEQ. There are 16 residues in the CDR3. The CDR3 coding sequence is TGTGCCAGCAGCCAAGAAGGAGGGGATGAGTACAATGAGCAGTTCTTC. Encoded protein: CASSQEGGDEYNEQFF.

The table lists this clonotype with many counts. The V and J genes are TRBV20-1 and TRBJ2-5; TRBD1 aligns across 9 bases. The V segment lost 5 bases and the J segment 2 bases; nucleotides outside the gene matches: 6. The germline CDR1 and CDR2 sequences are DFQATT and SNEGSKA (reference sequence). The CDR3 is 14 residues long. CDR3 residues: CSAHEGTGQETQYF. The CDR3, as DNA: TGCAGTGCTCACGAAGGGACAGGGCAAGAGACCCAGTACTTC.

The V gene is TRBV5-1, the J gene TRBJ2-3; 7 bases line up with TRBD2. Unmatched junction bases numbered 4, after V lost 0 bases and J lost 0 bases. The CDR3 runs 16 residues. The germline V gene has CDR1 SGHRS and CDR2 YFSETQ. CDR3 sequence (DNA): TGCGCCAGCAGCTTGGATGGCGGGAGCAGCACAGATACGCAGTATTTT. Its protein is CASSLDGGSSTDTQYF. The full variable domain, with the rest looked up from reference TRBV5-1 and TRBJ2-3, is KAGVTQTPRYLIKTRGQQVTLSCSPISGHRSVSWYQQTPGQGLQFLFEYFSETQRNKGNFPGRFSGRQFSNSRSEMNVSTLELGDSALYLCASSLDGGSSTDTQYFGPGTRLTVL.

This clonotype was picked up many times. This rearrangement joins TRBV20-1 to TRBJ2-3, with a tentative D call TRBD2 (6 bases). Trimming cost V 6 bases and J 0 bases, with 13 bases left between them. CDR1 is DFQATT, CDR2 SNEGSKA, per germline (reference sequence). The CDR3 has 14 residues. The DNA for the CDR3 is TGCAGTGCGCGGGGACGGACTAGCACAGATACGCAGTATTTT. This gives the protein CSARGRTSTDTQYF.

This chain joins TRBV9 and TRBJ2-2, with 9 positions matching TRBD2. Losses at the gene ends were 0 bases for V and 1 base for J; bases not matched to a gene: 4. This CDR3 comprises 17 residues. The V gene's germline CDR1 is SGDLS and CDR2 YYNGEE. The CDR3 coding sequence is TGTGCCAGCAGCGTAGTTCCTAGCGGGGAGAACACCGGGGAGCTGTTTTTT. It translates to CASSVVPSGENTGELFF.

This sequence joins TRBV12-3 or TRBV12-4 and TRBJ2-1, with 11 bases identical to TRBD2. The CDR3 is made up of 18 amino acids. The V segment lost 6 bases and the J segment 0 bases; nucleotides outside the gene matches: 10. The CDR3 region has the DNA TGTGCCAGCAGGCCGGGACTAGCGGTTATGAGCTCCTACAATGAGCAGTTCTTC. It is translated as CASRPGLAVMSSYNEQFF.

The V gene is TRBV6-2 or TRBV6-3, the J gene TRBJ2-7; 8 bases are a match to TRBD2. V trimming: 6 bases; J trimming: 5 bases; junction bases outside the gene matches: 9. The CDR3 runs 14 residues. Germline assignment: CDR1 MNHEY and CDR2 SVGEGT. CDR3: CASRPGLEANEQYF. In DNA form, the CDR3 reads TGTGCCAGCAGGCCGGGACTAGAGGCGAACGAGCAGTACTTC.

This clonotype was recorded at least ten times. The rearrangement links TRBV5-1 to TRBJ2-1; D is undetermined. Deletions cut 0 bases from V and 5 bases from J, with 6 bases between. The CDR3 consists of 13 residues. Germline-derived CDR1 and CDR2 are SGHRS and YFSETQ. The CDR3 reads CASSLEPDNEQFF. For the CDR3, the DNA is TGCGCCAGCAGCTTGGAACCCGACAATGAGCAGTTCTTC.

The chain uses TRBV5-1 and TRBJ2-5, with a weak D call TRBD2 (6 bases). V dropped 4 bases and J dropped 3 bases, with 13 bases sitting between them. Per the germline V gene, CDR1 is SGHRS and CDR2 is YFSETQ. This CDR3 is 14 amino acids long. This CDR3 reads CASSLLAVEETQYF. CDR3 in DNA: TGCGCCAGCAGCCTATTAGCGGTAGAAGAGACCCAGTACTTC.

V gene TRBV5-8 combines with J gene TRBJ1-2; 7 nucleotides match TRBD1. The germline CDR1 and CDR2 sequences are SGHTS and YDEGEE. This CDR3 is 13 amino acids long. The CDR3 DNA reads TGTGCGACAGGGAATAGGGGGAACTATGGCTACACCTTC. It is translated as CATGNRGNYGYTF.

The gene calls are TRBV6-1 and TRBJ2-5, with D perhaps TRBD1 or TRBD2 (6 bases each). CDR3 length equals 15 residues. The germline gives CDR1 MNHNS, CDR2 SASEGT. Trimming removed 6 bases at V and 2 bases at J, with 16 bases between. The CDR3 here is CASSLGAGRQETQYF. The CDR3 coding sequence is TGTGCCAGCAGCTTGGGGGCAGGGAGGCAAGAGACCCAGTACTTC.

The J gene is TRBJ2-7, the V gene TRBV20-1; D gene uncertain. Germline V gene lookup returns CDR1 DFQATT and CDR2 SNEGSKA (reference sequence). Trimming shortened V by 1 base and J by 6 bases, and 10 bases separated the two germline ends. The CDR3 consists of 12 residues. CDR3 protein: CSARVRMGEQYF. CDR3 nucleotides: TGCAGTGCTAGAGTACGGATGGGCGAGCAGTACTTC.

The chain employs TRBV6-1 and TRBJ1-4; TRBD1 aligns across 10 bases. Germline CDR1 and CDR2: MNHNS and SASEGT. The V gene end was trimmed by 7 bases and the J gene end by 4 bases; junction bases not matched to a gene: 9. The CDR3 runs 16 residues. DNA for the CDR3: TGTGCCAGCAAGGTGGGACAGGGGCCGATTAATGAAAAACTGTTTTTT. Amino acid sequence: CASKVGQGPINEKLFF.

The rearrangement links TRBV20-1 to TRBJ2-1; the match to TRBD1 covers 8 bases. V shed 6 bases and J 2 bases; nucleotides not matched to a gene: 12. Germline lookup yields CDR1 DFQATT and CDR2 SNEGSKA (reference sequence). The CDR3 consists of 16 residues. The CDR3 sequence: CSARTGSPHTYNEQFF. In DNA form, the CDR3 reads TGCAGTGCACGGACAGGGAGCCCTCACACCTACAATGAGCAGTTCTTC.

This clonotype has a handful of counts. V usage is TRBV4-3 and J usage is TRBJ1-1; D remains ambiguous. Germline V gene sequence: CDR1 LGHNA, CDR2 YSLEER. Trimming pared 0 bases from V and 3 bases from J, leaving 14 bases between. CDR3 length: 16 amino acids. This CDR3 reads CASSQDLIVHHTEAFF. CDR3 nucleotide sequence: TGCGCCAGCAGCCAAGATCTTATTGTCCATCACACTGAAGCTTTCTTT.

The sample holds many counts of this clonotype. The J gene is TRBJ1-5, the V gene TRBV12-3 or TRBV12-4, with a weak D call TRBD1 (6 bases). The CDR3 sequence is 14 residues long. V dropped 3 bases and J dropped 6 bases, with 12 bases sitting between them. CDR3 protein: CASSLRGGGQPQHF. CDR3 in DNA: TGTGCCAGCAGTTTGAGAGGGGGAGGTCAGCCCCAGCATTTT.

This chain joins TRBV30 and TRBJ1-6, with TRBD1 identical over 10 bases. The length of the CDR3 is 14 residues. Germline CDR1 GTSNPN, CDR2 SVGIG (reference sequence). Trimming at V came to 4 bases and at J to 8 bases, leaving 5 bases not matched to a gene. DNA for the CDR3: TGTGCCTGGACCCCCGGGACAGGGGATTCACCCCTCCACTTT. Translating gives CAWTPGTGDSPLHF.

V is TRBV20-1 and J is TRBJ2-5, with 7 bases fitting TRBD1. Trimming at V came to 3 bases and at J to 2 bases, leaving 15 bases not matched to a gene. Germline CDR1 is DFQATT and CDR2 is SNEGSKA (reference sequence). CDR3 length: 17 amino acids. The CDR3 DNA sequence: TGCAGTGCTAGTCCCTGGGGTTGGACAGGAAATCAAGAGACCCAGTACTTC. Translating it yields CSASPWGWTGNQETQYF.

The chain links TRBV7-2 to TRBJ1-1; TRBD1 aligns across 7 bases. Trimming took 5 bases from V and 1 from J; bases not matched to a gene: 7. The CDR3 spans 15 residues. The V gene's germline CDR1 is SGHTA and CDR2 FQGNSA. CDR3 residues: CASSTRQGSNTEAFF. The DNA for the CDR3 is TGTGCCAGCAGCACACGACAGGGTTCGAACACTGAAGCTTTCTTT.

V and J are TRBV7-2 and TRBJ2-1, with D tentatively TRBD2 (6 bases). Trimming stripped 5 bases from V and 6 bases from J, with 14 bases between. Looked up from germline, CDR1 is SGHTA and CDR2 is FQGNSA. The CDR3 covers 14 residues. In DNA, the CDR3 is TGTGCCAGCAGCCCGACGGGGGATACCAATGAGCAGTTCTTC. Its translation is CASSPTGDTNEQFF.

The chain uses TRBV30 and TRBJ1-2, with D hard to call. Trimming removed 0 bases from V and 4 bases from J, with 6 bases in between. The germline gives CDR1 GTSNPN, CDR2 SVGIG (reference sequence). The CDR3 has 12 residues. As DNA, the CDR3 is TGTGCCTGGAGTGTACGGGGCTATGGCTACACCTTC. It is translated as CAWSVRGYGYTF.

This sequence joins TRBV24-1 and TRBJ2-5; D is ambiguous. V dropped 5 bases and J dropped 4 bases, with 10 bases sitting between them. The germline gives CDR1 KGHDR, CDR2 SFDVKD. This CDR3 is built from 13 residues. The CDR3 DNA follows: TGTGCCACCAGTGTGCCGGGTAGAGAGACCCAGTACTTC. The encoded protein is CATSVPGRETQYF.

This chain connects TRBV19 to TRBJ1-5; D is unclear. Germline loops: CDR1 LNHDA, CDR2 SQIVND (reference sequence). The CDR3 is made up of 13 amino acids. The V end was cut by 2 bases, the J end by 5 bases, with 7 bases between. As DNA, the CDR3 is TGTGCCAGTAGTATAAAGGAGGATCAGCCCCAGCATTTT. Encoded protein: CASSIKEDQPQHF.

This clonotype was found once. The chain carries TRBV7-2 and TRBJ2-1; 8 bases match TRBD2. The V segment lost 5 bases and the J segment 6 bases; nucleotides outside the gene matches: 12. The CDR3 runs to 16 residues. The germline V gene encodes CDR1 SGHTA and CDR2 FQGNSA. CDR3 loop: CASSRMSPGGVNEQFF. Here the CDR3 DNA reads TGTGCCAGCAGCCGAATGTCCCCGGGAGGGGTCAATGAGCAGTTCTTC.

Only a few counts were recorded for this clonotype. The chain links TRBV10-1 to TRBJ1-1; the D gene is possibly TRBD1 (5 bases). CDR3 length equals 14 residues. In germline, CDR1 is WNHNN, CDR2 SYGVQD (reference sequence). The germline V and J ends were trimmed by 8 bases and 5 bases, with 18 bases remaining between them. The CDR3 region has the DNA TGCGCCAGCTCACTGACGGAAAAGGGGACTGAAGCTTTCTTT. Encoded protein: CASSLTEKGTEAFF.

This clonotype showed up just a few times. This rearrangement joins TRBV4-1 to TRBJ2-1; TRBD2 agrees at 12 bases. Germline V CDR1 and CDR2: MGHRA, YSYEKL. V gave up 0 bases and J gave up 6 bases; unmatched junction bases: 12. CDR3 length: 19 amino acids. CDR3 sequence: CASSQDLKASGRAINEQFF. CDR3 in DNA: TGCGCCAGCAGCCAAGATCTTAAGGCTAGCGGGAGGGCCATCAATGAGCAGTTCTTC.

This clonotype came up many times. The chain joins TRBV12-3 or TRBV12-4 to TRBJ2-1; TRBD1 matches 7 bases. The trim removed 2 bases at V and 7 bases at J, leaving 5 bases unmatched. This CDR3 is built from 14 residues. CDR3 DNA: TGTGCCAGCAGTTTAAAAGGGGGCGGGAATGAGCAGTTCTTC. This gives the protein CASSLKGGGNEQFF.

The table lists this clonotype with a few counts. The rearrangement joins TRBV29-1 to TRBJ2-3; D is perhaps TRBD1 (6 bases). There are 13 residues in the CDR3. V lost 1 base and J 5 bases, leaving 10 bases between the germline ends. Germline CDR1 and CDR2: SQVTM and ANQGSEA. The CDR3 nucleotides read TGCAGCGTTGAAGGTGGCAGGGGAGATACGCAGTATTTT. This translates into CSVEGGRGDTQYF.

The table lists this clonotype with a few counts. V and J are TRBV15 and TRBJ2-7; 8 bases are shared with TRBD2. Trimming at V came to 5 bases and at J to 5 bases, leaving 14 bases not matched to a gene. The CDR3 loop spans 16 amino acids. CDR1 and CDR2 (germline): LNHNV, YYDKDF (reference sequence). The CDR3 region is CATSGKRIGRADEQYF. For the CDR3, the DNA is TGTGCCACCAGCGGTAAAAGGATCGGGAGGGCCGACGAGCAGTACTTC.

V usage is TRBV10-3 and J usage is TRBJ1-2; possible D gene TRBD1, 5 bases. Trimming cost V 6 bases and J 0 bases, with 11 bases left between them. The CDR3 runs to 14 residues. CDR1 is ENHRY and CDR2 is SYGVKD in the germline V gene. The CDR3 DNA reads TGTGCCATCAGATCCGGGACGTCTAACTATGGCTACACCTTC. It yields the protein CAIRSGTSNYGYTF.